The next 14 T cell receptor beta chains were all read from a single sample in a study of T cell repertoires in cytomegalovirus infection. The antigens these receptors bind are not known. TCRdb passed the reads through MiXCR, listing each CDR3 protein once. The table has fewer than 1,000,000 distinct CDR3 sequences, about 33% seen once; the top ten hold around an eighth. The material was cultured CD8+ T cells from PBMCs, obtained from culture after CMV antigen stimulation. These receptors were collected from a human donor in good health (CMV status not recorded). Some clones in this sample may be carry-over from other donors' samples.

This clonotype has more than one count but fewer than ten. The rearrangement links TRBV6-5 to TRBJ2-5; weak D call: TRBD1 (5 bases). The CDR3 length is 15 residues. The germline V gene has CDR1 MNHEY and CDR2 SVGAGI. The V end lost 5 bases, the J end lost 0 bases, and 13 bases lay between the germline ends. In nucleotides, the CDR3 is TGTGCCAGCAGTCTTAGGGGAAGATACCAAGAGACCCAGTACTTC. It codes for CASSLRGRYQETQYF.

This clonotype was detected a few times. The V and J genes are TRBV25-1 and TRBJ1-6; possibly TRBD1 for D (5 bases). Trimming pared 10 bases from V and 3 bases from J, leaving 16 bases between. The CDR3 loop spans 15 amino acids. The germline gives CDR1 MGHDK, CDR2 SYGVNS. CDR3 in DNA: TGTGCCACCGAGGACATCCGGAGCTATAATTCACCCCTCCACTTT. Protein: CATEDIRSYNSPLHF. Drawing the rest from reference TRBV25-1 and TRBJ1-6, the complete variable domain is EADIYQTPRYLVIGTGKKITLECSQTMGHDKMYWYQQDPGMELHLIHYSYGVNSTEKGDLSSESTVSRIRTEHFPLTLESARPSHTSQYLCATEDIRSYNSPLHFGNGTRLTVT.

V usage is TRBV20-1 and J usage is TRBJ2-1; D unclear. V was shortened by 5 bases and J by 2 bases, with 13 bases between the two germline ends. The CDR3 length is 14 residues. Germline assignment: CDR1 DFQATT and CDR2 SNEGSKA (reference sequence). CDR3 protein: CSAQDRPPYNEQFF. The CDR3 DNA is TGCAGTGCTCAGGATCGGCCCCCCTACAATGAGCAGTTCTTC.

The chain couples TRBV7-4 to TRBJ2-2, with 7 nucleotides matching TRBD1. The J segment lost 0 bases and the V segment lost 1 base, leaving 11 bases of the junction unmatched. Germline V gives CDR1 SGHVT, CDR2 SQSDAQ. The CDR3 is made up of 19 amino acids. In nucleotides, the CDR3 is TGTGCCAGCAGCTTAGAGGGGGCTAGCCGATACGCGAACACCGGGGAGCTGTTTTTT. Its translation: CASSLEGASRYANTGELFF.

The chain has TRBV5-6 and TRBJ2-1, with 8 bases lining up with TRBD2. Germline loops: CDR1 SGHDT, CDR2 YYEEEE. This CDR3 region has 15 residues. V was pared by 3 bases and J by 6 bases, with 8 bases of the junction left unmatched. The CDR3: CASSSPGGGFNEQFF. The CDR3 DNA is TGTGCCAGCAGCTCCCCTGGCGGGGGGTTCAATGAGCAGTTCTTC.

This clonotype has a handful of counts. This chain joins TRBV29-1 and TRBJ2-3; perhaps TRBD2 as D (5 bases). The CDR3 is 13 amino acids. The V end lost 3 bases, the J end lost 1 base, and 8 bases lay between the germline ends. The germline V gene encodes CDR1 SQVTM and CDR2 ANQGSEA. The CDR3 sequence is CSVDTRGTDTQYF. For the CDR3, the DNA is TGCAGCGTTGACACGCGGGGCACAGATACGCAGTATTTT.

The CDR3 DNA reads as TGCGCCAGCAGTGAGAGGGGGCCTTGGAGAGAGCAGTACTTC. This translates into CASSERGPWREQYF. The chain joins TRBV10-1 to TRBJ2-7, with 7 bases fitting TRBD1. The germline gives CDR1 WNHNN, CDR2 SYGVQD (reference sequence). This CDR3 is 14 amino acids long. The junction had 8 bases not matched to a gene; V was cut back by 2 bases and J by 7 bases.

About this clonotype: Sequence at one end of the junction differs from germline and may be a read error. CDR3 sequence reads: CASSSSGFSGANILTF. The CDR3 DNA follows: TGTGCCAGCAGCTCCTCGGGCTTCTCTGGGGCCAACATCCTGACTTTC. The chain combines TRBV7-1 with TRBJ2-6, with D perhaps TRBD1 (5 bases). TRBV7-1 is an ORF; its function is uncertain. This CDR3 region has 16 residues.

This clonotype was counted ten times or more. The V gene is TRBV28, the J gene TRBJ2-5; the D call may be TRBD1 or TRBD2 (6 bases each). Looked up from germline, CDR1 is MDHEN and CDR2 is SYDVKM. Trimming took off 5 bases at V and 4 bases at J, with 8 bases between the two ends. The CDR3 is 12 residues long. CDR3 nucleotide sequence: TGTGCCAGCAGTCGGGGGCGAGAGACCCAGTACTTC. Its translation: CASSRGRETQYF.

The chain couples TRBV27 to TRBJ2-5; 7 bases map to TRBD2. Per the germline V gene, CDR1 is MNHEY and CDR2 is SMNVEV (reference sequence). This CDR3 comprises 19 residues. The J segment lost 4 bases and the V segment lost 9 bases, leaving 26 bases of the junction unmatched. The CDR3 here is CASGHEGLAVLSGLETQYF. CDR3 sequence (DNA): TGTGCCAGTGGACATGAAGGGCTAGCGGTCCTCTCCGGTCTAGAGACCCAGTACTTC.

This clonotype appeared a few times. The chain has TRBV6-1 and TRBJ2-2, with a tentative D call TRBD2 (5 bases). V lost 2 bases to trimming and J lost 4 bases, with 14 bases between them. The CDR3 runs to 16 residues. Per germline, CDR1 MNHNS and CDR2 SASEGT. The CDR3 DNA sequence: TGTGCCAGCAGTGAATGGGTCGGGGTCGGCACCGGGGAGCTGTTTTTT. This codes for CASSEWVGVGTGELFF.

This clonotype was counted ten times or more. CDR3 amino acids: CASSPWTSGGNEQYF. The CDR3 region has the DNA TGTGCCAGCAGCCCCTGGACTAGCGGGGGCAACGAGCAGTACTTC. V and J are TRBV7-2 and TRBJ2-7, with 13 bases lining up with TRBD2. V was clipped by 5 bases and J by 5 bases; unmatched bases: 6. The germline CDR1 and CDR2 sequences are SGHTA and FQGNSA. The CDR3 length is 15 residues.

The chain combines TRBV7-6 with TRBJ1-2; TRBD1 might be the D (5 bases). The germline CDR1 and CDR2 sequences are SGHVS and FNYEAQ. This CDR3 region has 13 residues. Trimming stripped 4 bases from V and 8 bases from J, with 14 bases between. CDR3: CASSSVRDGGYTF. Written as DNA, the CDR3 is TGTGCCAGCAGCTCAGTCAGGGATGGCGGCTACACCTTC. Variable domain in full (rest from reference TRBV7-6 and TRBJ1-2): GAGVSQSPRYKVTKRGQDVALRCDPISGHVSLYWYRQALGQGPEFLTYFNYEAQQDKSGLPNDRFSAERPEGSISTLTIQRTEQRDSAMYRCASSSVRDGGYTFGSGTRLTVV.

The genes are TRBV9 and TRBJ2-6; 8 nucleotides align to TRBD2. The CDR3 loop spans 18 amino acids. The V gene end was trimmed by 3 bases and the J gene end by 1 base; junction bases not matched to a gene: 9. Germline V lookup: CDR1 SGDLS, CDR2 YYNGEE. CDR3 amino acids: CASSAPTSVVSGANVLTF. Written as DNA, the CDR3 is TGTGCCAGCAGCGCCCCGACTAGCGTTGTTTCTGGGGCCAACGTCCTGACTTTC.